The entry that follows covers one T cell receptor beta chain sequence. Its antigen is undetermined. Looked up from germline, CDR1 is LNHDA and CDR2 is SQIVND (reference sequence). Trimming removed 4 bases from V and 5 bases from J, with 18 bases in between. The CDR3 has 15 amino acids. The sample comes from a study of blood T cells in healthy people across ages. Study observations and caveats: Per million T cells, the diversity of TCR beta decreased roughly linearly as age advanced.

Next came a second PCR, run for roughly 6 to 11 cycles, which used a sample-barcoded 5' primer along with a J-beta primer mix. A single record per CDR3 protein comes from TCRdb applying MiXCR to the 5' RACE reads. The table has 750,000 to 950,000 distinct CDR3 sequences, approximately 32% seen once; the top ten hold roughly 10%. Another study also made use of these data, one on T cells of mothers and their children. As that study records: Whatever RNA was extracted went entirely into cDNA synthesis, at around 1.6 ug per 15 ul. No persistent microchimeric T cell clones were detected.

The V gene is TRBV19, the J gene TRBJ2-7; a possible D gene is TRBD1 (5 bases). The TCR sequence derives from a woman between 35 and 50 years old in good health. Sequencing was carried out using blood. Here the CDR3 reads CASSNRPPGRDEQYF. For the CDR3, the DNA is TGTGCCAGTAGTAATCGGCCTCCAGGGCGCGACGAGCAGTACTTC.